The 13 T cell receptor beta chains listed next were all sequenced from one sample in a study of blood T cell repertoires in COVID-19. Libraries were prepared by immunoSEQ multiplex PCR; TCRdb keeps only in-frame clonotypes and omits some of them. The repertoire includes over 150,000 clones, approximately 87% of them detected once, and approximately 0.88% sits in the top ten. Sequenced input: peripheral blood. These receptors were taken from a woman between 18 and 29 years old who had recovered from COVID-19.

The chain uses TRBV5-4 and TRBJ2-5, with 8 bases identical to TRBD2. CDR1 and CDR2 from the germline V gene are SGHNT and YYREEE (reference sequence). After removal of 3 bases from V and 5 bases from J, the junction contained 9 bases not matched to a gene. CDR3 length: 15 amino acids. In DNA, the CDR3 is TGTGCCAGCAGCTCGGGCGGGCCGGGGGGGGAGACCCAGTACTTC. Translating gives CASSSGGPGGETQYF.

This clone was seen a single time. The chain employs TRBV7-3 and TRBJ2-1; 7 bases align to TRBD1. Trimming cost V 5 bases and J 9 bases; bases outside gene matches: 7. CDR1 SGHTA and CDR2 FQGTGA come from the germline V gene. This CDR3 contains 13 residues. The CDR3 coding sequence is TGTGCCAGCAGCACCAAGGGGGCAGGTGAGCAGTTCTTC. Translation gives CASSTKGAGEQFF.

CDR3 in DNA: TGCGCCAGCAGCCTATCGGACAGGGGGACTGGGGCCAACGTCCTGACTTTC. Translation gives CASSLSDRGTGANVLTF. The genes are TRBV5-1 and TRBJ2-6, with TRBD1 identical over 10 bases. CDR1 is SGHRS, CDR2 YFSETQ, per germline. The CDR3 consists of 17 residues. The V gene end was trimmed by 4 bases and the J gene end by 2 bases; junction bases not matched to a gene: 6.

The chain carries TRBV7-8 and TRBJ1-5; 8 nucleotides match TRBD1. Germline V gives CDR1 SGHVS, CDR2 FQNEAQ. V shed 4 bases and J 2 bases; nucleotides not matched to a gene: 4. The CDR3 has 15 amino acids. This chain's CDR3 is CASSSGQGGNQPQHF. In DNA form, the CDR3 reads TGTGCCAGCAGCTCCGGACAGGGTGGCAATCAGCCCCAGCATTTT.

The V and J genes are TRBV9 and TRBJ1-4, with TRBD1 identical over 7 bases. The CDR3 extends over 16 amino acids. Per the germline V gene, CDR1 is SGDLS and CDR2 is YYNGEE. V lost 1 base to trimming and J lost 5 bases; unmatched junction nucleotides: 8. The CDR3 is CASSVTGTAYNEKLFF. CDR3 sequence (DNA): TGTGCCAGCAGCGTAACCGGGACAGCCTACAATGAAAAACTGTTTTTT. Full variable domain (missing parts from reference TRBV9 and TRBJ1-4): DSGVTQTPKHLITATGQRVTLRCSPRSGDLSVYWYQQSLDQGLQFLIQYYNGEERAKGNILERFSAQQFPDLHSELNLSSLELGDSALYFCASSVTGTAYNEKLFFGSGTQLSVL.

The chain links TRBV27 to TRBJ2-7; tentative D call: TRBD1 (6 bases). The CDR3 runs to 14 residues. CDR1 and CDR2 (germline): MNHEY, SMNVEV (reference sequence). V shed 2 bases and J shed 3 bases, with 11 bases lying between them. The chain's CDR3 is CASSLTKGVYEQYF. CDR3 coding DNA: TGTGCCAGCAGTTTAACAAAGGGGGTCTACGAGCAGTACTTC.

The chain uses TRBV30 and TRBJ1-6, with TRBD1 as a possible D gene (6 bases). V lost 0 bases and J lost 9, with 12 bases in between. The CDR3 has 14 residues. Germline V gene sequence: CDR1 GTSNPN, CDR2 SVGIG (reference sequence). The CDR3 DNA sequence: TGTGCCTGGAGTGTACGCGGGGGCAGTTCACCCCTCCACTTT. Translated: CAWSVRGGSSPLHF.

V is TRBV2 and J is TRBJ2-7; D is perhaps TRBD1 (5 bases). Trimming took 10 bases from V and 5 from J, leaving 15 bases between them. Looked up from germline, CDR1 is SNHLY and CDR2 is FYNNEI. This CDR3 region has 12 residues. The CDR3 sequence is CATRTFPNEQYV. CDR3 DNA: TGTGCCACTCGGACATTTCCTAACGAGCAGTACGTC.

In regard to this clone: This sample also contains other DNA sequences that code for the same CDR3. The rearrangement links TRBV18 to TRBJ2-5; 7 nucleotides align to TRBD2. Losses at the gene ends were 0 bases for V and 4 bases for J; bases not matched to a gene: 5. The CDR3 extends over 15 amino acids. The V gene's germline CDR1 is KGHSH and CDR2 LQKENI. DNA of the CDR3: TGTGCCAGCTCACCACCGCGCGCGGGGGTAGAGACCCAGTACTTC. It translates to CASSPPRAGVETQYF.

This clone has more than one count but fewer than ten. In DNA, the CDR3 is TGTGCCAGCCACGGGACTAGCGGGAGTAATGAGCAGTTCTTC. It translates to CASHGTSGSNEQFF. The genes are TRBV9 and TRBJ2-1; 14 bases match TRBD2. After removal of 7 bases from V and 7 bases from J, the junction contained 4 bases not matched to a gene. The CDR3 loop spans 14 amino acids. Germline CDR1 and CDR2: SGDLS and YYNGEE.

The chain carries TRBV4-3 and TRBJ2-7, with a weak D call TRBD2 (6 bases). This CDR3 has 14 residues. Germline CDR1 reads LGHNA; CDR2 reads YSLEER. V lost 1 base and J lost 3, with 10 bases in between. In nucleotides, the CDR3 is TGCGCCAGCAGCCAAGCGGTGGGGGGCTACGAGCAGTACTTC. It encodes CASSQAVGGYEQYF.

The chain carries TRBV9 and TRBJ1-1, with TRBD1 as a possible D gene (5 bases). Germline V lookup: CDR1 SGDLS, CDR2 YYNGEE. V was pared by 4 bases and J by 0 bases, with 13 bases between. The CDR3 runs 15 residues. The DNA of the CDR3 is TGTGCCAGCAGCCCCAGACAGTTTATGAACACTGAAGCTTTCTTT. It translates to CASSPRQFMNTEAFF.

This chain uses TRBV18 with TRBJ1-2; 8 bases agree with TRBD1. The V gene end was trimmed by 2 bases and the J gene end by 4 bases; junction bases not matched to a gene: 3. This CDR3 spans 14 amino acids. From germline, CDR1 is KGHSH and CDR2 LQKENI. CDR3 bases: TGTGCCAGCTCACCAACAGGGGGATCCTATGGCTACACCTTC. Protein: CASSPTGGSYGYTF.